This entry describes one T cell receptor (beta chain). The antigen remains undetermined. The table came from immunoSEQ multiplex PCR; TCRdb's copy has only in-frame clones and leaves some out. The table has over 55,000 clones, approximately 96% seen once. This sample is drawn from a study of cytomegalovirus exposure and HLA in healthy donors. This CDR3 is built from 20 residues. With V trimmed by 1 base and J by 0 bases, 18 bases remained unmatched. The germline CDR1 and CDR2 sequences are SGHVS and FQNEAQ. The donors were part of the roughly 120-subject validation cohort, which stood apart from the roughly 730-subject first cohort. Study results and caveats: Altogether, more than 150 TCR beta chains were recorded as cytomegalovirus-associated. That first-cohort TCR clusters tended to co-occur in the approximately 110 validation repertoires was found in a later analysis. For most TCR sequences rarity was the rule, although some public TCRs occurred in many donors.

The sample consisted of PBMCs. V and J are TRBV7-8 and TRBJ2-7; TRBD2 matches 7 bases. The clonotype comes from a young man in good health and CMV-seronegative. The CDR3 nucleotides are TGTGCCAGCAGCTTAGGGGATGGGCTAGCGGAGAACCAAAACTCCTACGAGCAGTACTTC. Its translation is CASSLGDGLAENQNSYEQYF. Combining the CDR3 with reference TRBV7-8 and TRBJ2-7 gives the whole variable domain GAGVSQSPRYKVAKRGQDVALRCDPISGHVSLFWYQQALGQGPEFLTYFQNEAQLDKSGLPSDRFFAERPEGSVSTLKIQRTQQEDSAVYLCASSLGDGLAENQNSYEQYFGPGTRLTVT.